This T cell receptor (beta chain) appears in the sequencing data of a study of control samples from healthy donors and cancer patients. Profiling relied on immunoSEQ multiplex PCR, and the TCRdb table lists in-frame clones only, not all of them. This table has tens of thousands of clones, roughly nine tenths appearing once. Germline CDR1 and CDR2: MDHEN and SYDVKM. The CDR3 spans 15 residues. Trimming cost V 5 bases and J 6 bases; bases outside gene matches: 6. The receptor's source is a man aged 40-50 years with colorectal cancer. The V gene is TRBV28, the J gene TRBJ1-6, with TRBD1 matching over 8 bases. The sample comprised PBMCs. This CDR3 reads CASSTQGEANSPLHF. The CDR3 DNA sequence: TGTGCCAGCAGTACACAGGGGGAGGCTAATTCACCCCTCCACTTT.